One and the same sample provided the 2 T cell receptor beta chains below, sequenced in a study of T-cell memory formation after mild COVID-19. One entry per CDR3 protein, called by TCRdb with MiXCR from the 5' RACE reads. The sample lists under 550,000 distinct CDR3 sequences, about 20% occurring once. Material: PBMCs or a T cell subset sorted from them (not recorded which). The receptors originated from an adult woman who had mild COVID-19 (a few samples of this study predate the infection). Cell type and time point are not known.

In DNA, the CDR3 is TGCAGTGCTGATCTAGCGGGGGCCACTCCAACCACAGATACGCAGTATTTT. This codes for CSADLAGATPTTDTQYF. The genes are TRBV20-1 and TRBJ2-3, with 10 bases fitting TRBD2. V lost 5 bases, J lost 2 bases, and 13 bases stayed unmatched. Per germline, CDR1 DFQATT and CDR2 SNEGSKA (reference sequence). The CDR3 length is 17 residues.

The CDR3 nucleotides are TGTGCCAGCAGCTTAAACGCCCCGGGGGGGGGCCATTCTGAGCAGTTCTTC. Its translation is CASSLNAPGGGHSEQFF. The gene calls are TRBV7-3 and TRBJ2-1; 8 nucleotides agree with TRBD2. The V gene's germline CDR1 is SGHTA and CDR2 FQGTGA. This CDR3 is built from 17 residues. J lost 9 bases, V lost 1 base, and 14 bases had no gene match.